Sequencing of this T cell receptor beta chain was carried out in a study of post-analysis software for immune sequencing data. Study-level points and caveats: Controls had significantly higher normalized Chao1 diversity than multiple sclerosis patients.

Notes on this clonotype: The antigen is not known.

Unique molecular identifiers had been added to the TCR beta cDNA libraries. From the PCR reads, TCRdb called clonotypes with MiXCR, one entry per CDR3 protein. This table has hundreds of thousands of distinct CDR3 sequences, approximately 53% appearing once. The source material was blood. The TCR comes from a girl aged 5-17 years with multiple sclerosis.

The CDR3 region has the DNA TGCGCCAGCAGCTGGGGGACAGGGGGCCACGAGCAGTACTTC. Amino acids: CASSWGTGGHEQYF. The rearrangement uses TRBV5-1 and TRBJ2-7, with 12 bases that match TRBD1. Germline CDR1 is SGHRS and CDR2 is YFSETQ. The CDR3 consists of 14 residues. V lost 3 bases to trimming and J lost 5 bases; unmatched junction nucleotides: 3. The full variable domain, rest sourced from reference TRBV5-1 and TRBJ2-7, is KAGVTQTPRYLIKTRGQQVTLSCSPISGHRSVSWYQQTPGQGLQFLFEYFSETQRNKGNFPGRFSGRQFSNSRSEMNVSTLELGDSALYLCASSWGTGGHEQYFGPGTRLTVT.